Included here is one T cell receptor beta chain sequence, with context. Each CDR3 protein gets one entry after TCRdb re-called the 5' RACE reads with MiXCR. The sample carries over 95,000 distinct CDR3 sequences, about 16% recorded once. The data belong to a study of T cells of healthy individuals. V was cut by 5 bases and J by 8 bases, with 12 bases left in between. The germline V gene encodes CDR1 MNHNY and CDR2 SVGAGI (reference sequence). The CDR3 runs to 12 residues. This receptor was identified in a human donor in good health. This sequence joins TRBV6-6 and TRBJ1-1; TRBD1 might be the D (6 bases). For the CDR3, the DNA is TGTGCCAGCAGTCCACCCGGACAGGAAGCTTTCTTT. It encodes CASSPPGQEAFF.